The present TCR beta chain was sequenced within a study of cytomegalovirus exposure and HLA in healthy donors. Overall study: HLA-typed donors were the source of tens of millions of unique TCRs held in an early data release.

Findings and limits, study-wide: Among the sequence variants, a highly shared cluster was likely an artifact of sequencing. The study put 150 to 200 TCR beta chains on its list as cytomegalovirus-associated. Fewer N-insertions than the approximately 700-donor mean were reportedly shown by an Asian-associated ancestry cluster in a later analysis.

Of note for this clone: Its target is not known. Other DNA variants within this sample encode the same CDR3.

The study ran its PCR with 60 Vbeta and 13 Jbeta primers. The table came from immunoSEQ multiplex PCR; TCRdb's copy has only in-frame clones and leaves some out. The table includes some 150,000 clones, around 60% detected once. Sequencing used PBMCs. This receptor was obtained from a woman in her sixties in good health and CMV-seropositive.

The CDR3 spells CASRLAGGNEQFF. CDR3 sequence (DNA): TGTGCCAGTAGATTAGCGGGAGGAAATGAGCAGTTCTTC. The chain employs TRBV19 and TRBJ2-1; 10 bases agree with TRBD2. V lost 6 bases to trimming and J lost 7 bases; unmatched junction nucleotides: 3. Germline V gives CDR1 LNHDA, CDR2 SQIVND (reference sequence). The CDR3 contains 13 residues.